The 2 T cell receptor beta chains given below trace back to one sample, sequenced in a study of shared clonotypes between healthy human individuals. Assay: immunoSEQ multiplex PCR; the TCRdb copy retains only in-frame clones and omits some. The sample consists of approximately 2,300,000 clones, around 90% of them appearing once. Source material: naive CD4+ T cells from PBMCs. The subset denotes: CD45RA+ positively selected. Every receptor here comes from a man aged 18 to 35 in good health. Some clones in this sample may be carry-over from other donors' samples.

J is TRBJ2-1 and V is TRBV14; D tentatively fits TRBD1 or TRBD2 (5 bases each). The CDR3 contains 14 residues. The ends were cut back, 1 base at V and 12 bases at J, with 16 bases in the middle. Germline CDR1 SGHDN, CDR2 FVKESK. DNA for the CDR3: TGTGCCAGCAGCCAAGGGGGACCAGTACCCGGGCAGTTCTTC. It translates to CASSQGGPVPGQFF.

The V gene is TRBV7-3, the J gene TRBJ2-2, with D perhaps matching TRBD2 (5 bases). CDR3 length: 13 amino acids. V dropped 9 bases and J dropped 1 base, with 9 bases sitting between them. Germline CDR1 SGHTA, CDR2 FQGTGA. The CDR3 here is CASSAKNTGELFF. As DNA, the CDR3 is TGTGCCAGTAGCGCCAAGAACACCGGGGAGCTGTTTTTT.